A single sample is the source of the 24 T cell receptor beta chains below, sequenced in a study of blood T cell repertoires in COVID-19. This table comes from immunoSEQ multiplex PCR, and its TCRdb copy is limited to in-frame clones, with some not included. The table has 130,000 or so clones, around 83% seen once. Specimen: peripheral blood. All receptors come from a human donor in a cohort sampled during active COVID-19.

The CDR3 region is CASSYSEGARYGYTF. DNA of the CDR3: TGTGCCAGCAGTTACTCGGAGGGGGCGCGGTATGGCTACACCTTC. The chain is built from TRBV6-6 and TRBJ1-2; TRBD1 agrees at 7 bases. Germline-derived CDR1 and CDR2 are MNHNY and SVGAGI (reference sequence). Unmatched junction bases numbered 6, after V lost 0 bases and J lost 5 bases. The CDR3 contains 15 residues.

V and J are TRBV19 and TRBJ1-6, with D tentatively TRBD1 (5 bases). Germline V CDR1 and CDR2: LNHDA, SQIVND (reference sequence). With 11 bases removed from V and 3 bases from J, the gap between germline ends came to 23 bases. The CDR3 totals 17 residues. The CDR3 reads CAGSNWLGHIYNSPLHF. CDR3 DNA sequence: TGTGCCGGGTCGAACTGGCTAGGACATATCTATAATTCACCCCTCCACTTT. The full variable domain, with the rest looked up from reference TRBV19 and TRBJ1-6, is DGGITQSPKYLFRKEGQNVTLSCEQNLNHDAMYWYRQDPGQGLRLIYYSQIVNDFQKGDIAEGYSVSREKKESFPLTVTSAQKNPTAFYLCAGSNWLGHIYNSPLHFGNGTRLTVT.

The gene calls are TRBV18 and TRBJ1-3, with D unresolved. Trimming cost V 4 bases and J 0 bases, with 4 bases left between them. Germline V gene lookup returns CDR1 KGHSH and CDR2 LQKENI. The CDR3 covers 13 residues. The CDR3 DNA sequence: TGTGCCAGCTCACTGAGCTCTGGAAACACCATATATTTT. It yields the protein CASSLSSGNTIYF.

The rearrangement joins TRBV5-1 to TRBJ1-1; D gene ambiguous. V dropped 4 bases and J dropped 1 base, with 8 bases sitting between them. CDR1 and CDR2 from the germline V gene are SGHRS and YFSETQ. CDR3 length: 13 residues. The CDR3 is CASSPEGNTEAFF. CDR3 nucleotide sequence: TGCGCCAGCAGCCCCGAGGGGAACACTGAAGCTTTCTTT.

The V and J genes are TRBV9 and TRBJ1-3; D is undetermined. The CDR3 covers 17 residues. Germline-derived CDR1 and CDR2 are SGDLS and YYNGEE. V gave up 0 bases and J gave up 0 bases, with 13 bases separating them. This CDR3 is CASSVALNPSSGNTIYF. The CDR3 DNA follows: TGTGCCAGCAGCGTAGCTCTAAACCCAAGCTCTGGAAACACCATATATTTT.

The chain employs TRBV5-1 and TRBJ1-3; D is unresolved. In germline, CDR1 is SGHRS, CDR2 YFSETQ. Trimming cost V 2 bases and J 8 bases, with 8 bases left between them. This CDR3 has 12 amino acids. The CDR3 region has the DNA TGCGCCAGCAGCTTCCGAGGTGACACCATATATTTT. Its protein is CASSFRGDTIYF.

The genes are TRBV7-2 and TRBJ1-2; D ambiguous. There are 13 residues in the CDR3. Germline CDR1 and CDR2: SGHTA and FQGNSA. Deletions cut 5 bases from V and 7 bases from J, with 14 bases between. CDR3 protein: CASSLNEGRGYTF. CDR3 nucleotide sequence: TGTGCCAGCAGCCTAAATGAGGGTCGTGGCTACACCTTC.

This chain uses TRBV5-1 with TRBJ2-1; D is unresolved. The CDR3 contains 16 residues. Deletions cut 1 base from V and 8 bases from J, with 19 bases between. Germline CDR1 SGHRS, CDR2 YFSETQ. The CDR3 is CASSLFSAYPTDEQFF. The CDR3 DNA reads TGCGCCAGCAGCTTGTTCTCGGCTTATCCTACAGATGAGCAGTTCTTC.

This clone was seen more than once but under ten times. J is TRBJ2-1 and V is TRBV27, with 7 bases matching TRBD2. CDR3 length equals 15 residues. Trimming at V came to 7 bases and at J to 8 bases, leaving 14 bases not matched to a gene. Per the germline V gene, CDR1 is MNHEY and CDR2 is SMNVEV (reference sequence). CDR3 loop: CASNTRDYRPDEQFF. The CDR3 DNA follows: TGTGCCAGCAACACTCGGGACTACCGGCCAGATGAGCAGTTCTTC.

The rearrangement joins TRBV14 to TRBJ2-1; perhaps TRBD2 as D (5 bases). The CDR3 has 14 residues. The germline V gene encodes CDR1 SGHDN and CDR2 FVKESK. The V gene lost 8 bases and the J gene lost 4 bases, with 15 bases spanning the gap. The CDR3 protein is CASCRSGLYNEQFF. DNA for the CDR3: TGTGCCAGCTGCCGGAGTGGACTGTACAATGAGCAGTTCTTC.

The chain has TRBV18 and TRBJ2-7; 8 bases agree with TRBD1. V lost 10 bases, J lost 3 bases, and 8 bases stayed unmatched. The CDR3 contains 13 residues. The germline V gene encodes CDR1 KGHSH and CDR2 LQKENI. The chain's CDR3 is CATTRGQVYEQYF. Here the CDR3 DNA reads TGTGCCACCACCAGGGGACAGGTCTACGAGCAGTACTTC. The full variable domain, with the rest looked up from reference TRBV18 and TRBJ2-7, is NAGVMQNPRHLVRRRGQEARLRCSPMKGHSHVYWYRQLPEEGLKFMVYLQKENIIDESGMPKERFSAEFPKEGPSILRIQQVVRGDSAAYFCATTRGQVYEQYFGPGTRLTVT.

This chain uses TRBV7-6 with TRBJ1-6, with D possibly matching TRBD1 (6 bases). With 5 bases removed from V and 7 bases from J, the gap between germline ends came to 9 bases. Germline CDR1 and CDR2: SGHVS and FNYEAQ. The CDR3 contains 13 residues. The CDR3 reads CASSPGVNSPLHF. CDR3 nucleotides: TGTGCCAGCAGCCCAGGGGTGAATTCACCCCTCCACTTT. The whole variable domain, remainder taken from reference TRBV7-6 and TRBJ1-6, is GAGVSQSPRYKVTKRGQDVALRCDPISGHVSLYWYRQALGQGPEFLTYFNYEAQQDKSGLPNDRFSAERPEGSISTLTIQRTEQRDSAMYRCASSPGVNSPLHFGNGTRLTVT.

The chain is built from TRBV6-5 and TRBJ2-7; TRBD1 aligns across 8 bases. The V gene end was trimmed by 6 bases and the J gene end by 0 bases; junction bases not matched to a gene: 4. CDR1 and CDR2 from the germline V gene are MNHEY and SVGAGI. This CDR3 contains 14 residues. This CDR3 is CASSRQGISYEQYF. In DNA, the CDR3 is TGTGCCAGCAGCAGACAGGGGATCTCCTACGAGCAGTACTTC.

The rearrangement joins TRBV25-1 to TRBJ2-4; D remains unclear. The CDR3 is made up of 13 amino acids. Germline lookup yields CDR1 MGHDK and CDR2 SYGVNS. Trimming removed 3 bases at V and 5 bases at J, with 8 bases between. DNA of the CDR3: TGTGCCAGCAGTGATTTCGGAGAAAACATTCAGTACTTC. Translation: CASSDFGENIQYF. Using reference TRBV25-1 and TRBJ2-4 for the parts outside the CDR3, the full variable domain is EADIYQTPRYLVIGTGKKITLECSQTMGHDKMYWYQQDPGMELHLIHYSYGVNSTEKGDLSSESTVSRIRTEHFPLTLESARPSHTSQYLCASSDFGENIQYFGAGTRLSVL.

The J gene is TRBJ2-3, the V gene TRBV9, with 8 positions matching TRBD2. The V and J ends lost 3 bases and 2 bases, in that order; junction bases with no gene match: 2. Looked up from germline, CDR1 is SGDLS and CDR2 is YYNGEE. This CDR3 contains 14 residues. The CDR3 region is CASSGGGTTDTQYF. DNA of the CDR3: TGTGCCAGCAGCGGCGGGGGGACCACAGATACGCAGTATTTT. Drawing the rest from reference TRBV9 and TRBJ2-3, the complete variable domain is DSGVTQTPKHLITATGQRVTLRCSPRSGDLSVYWYQQSLDQGLQFLIQYYNGEERAKGNILERFSAQQFPDLHSELNLSSLELGDSALYFCASSGGGTTDTQYFGPGTRLTVL.

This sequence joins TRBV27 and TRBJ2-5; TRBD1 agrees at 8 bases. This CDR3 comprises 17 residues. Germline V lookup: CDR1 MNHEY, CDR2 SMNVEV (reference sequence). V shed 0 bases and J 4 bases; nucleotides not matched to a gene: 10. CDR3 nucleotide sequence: TGTGCCAGCAGTTTATCTCCCCCAGGGGGCAGGGGAGAGACCCAGTACTTC. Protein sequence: CASSLSPPGGRGETQYF.

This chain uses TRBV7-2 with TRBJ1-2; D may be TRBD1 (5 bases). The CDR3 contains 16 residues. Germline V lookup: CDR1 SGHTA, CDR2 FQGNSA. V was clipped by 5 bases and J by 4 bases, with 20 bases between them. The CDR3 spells CASSPRGVQTPYGYTF. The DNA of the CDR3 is TGTGCCAGCAGCCCCCGGGGGGTGCAGACTCCCTATGGCTACACCTTC.

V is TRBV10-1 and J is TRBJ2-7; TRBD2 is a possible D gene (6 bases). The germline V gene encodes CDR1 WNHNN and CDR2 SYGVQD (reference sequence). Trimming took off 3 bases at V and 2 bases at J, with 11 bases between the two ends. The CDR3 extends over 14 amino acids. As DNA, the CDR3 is TGCGCCAGCAGTGAAGGACTATCCACCTACGAGCAGTACTTC. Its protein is CASSEGLSTYEQYF.

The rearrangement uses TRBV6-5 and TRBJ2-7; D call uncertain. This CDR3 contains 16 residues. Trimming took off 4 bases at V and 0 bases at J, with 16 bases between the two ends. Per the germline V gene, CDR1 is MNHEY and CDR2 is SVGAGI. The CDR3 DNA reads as TGTGCCAGCAGTTCTTTAACCGGGTCGAGCTCCTACGAGCAGTACTTC. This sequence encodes CASSSLTGSSSYEQYF.

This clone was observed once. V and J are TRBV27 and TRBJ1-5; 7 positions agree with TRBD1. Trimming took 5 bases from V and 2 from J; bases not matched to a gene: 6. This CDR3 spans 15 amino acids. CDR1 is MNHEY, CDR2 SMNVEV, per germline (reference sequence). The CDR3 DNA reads TGTGCCAGCAGTGTAAGACAGGGCGGCAATCAGCCCCAGCATTTT. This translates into CASSVRQGGNQPQHF.

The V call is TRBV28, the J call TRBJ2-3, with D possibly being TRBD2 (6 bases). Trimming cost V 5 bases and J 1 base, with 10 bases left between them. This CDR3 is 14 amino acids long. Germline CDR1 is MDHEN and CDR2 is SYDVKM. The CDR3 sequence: CASSPGLRTDTQYF. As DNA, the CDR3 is TGTGCCAGCAGTCCGGGACTGCGCACAGATACGCAGTATTTT.

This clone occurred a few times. CDR3 coding DNA: TGCGCCAGCAGCTTTGGACATAGAGCGGGAGGGGGGAATGAGCAGTTCTTC. It yields the protein CASSFGHRAGGGNEQFF. The chain is built from TRBV5-1 and TRBJ2-1; 10 positions match TRBD2. V shed 2 bases and J 7 bases; nucleotides not matched to a gene: 12. This CDR3 is built from 17 residues. Germline V gene lookup returns CDR1 SGHRS and CDR2 YFSETQ.

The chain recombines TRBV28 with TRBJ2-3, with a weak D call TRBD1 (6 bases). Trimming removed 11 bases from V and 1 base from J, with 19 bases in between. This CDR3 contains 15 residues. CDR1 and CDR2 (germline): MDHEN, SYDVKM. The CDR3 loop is CASNYQGLGTDTQYF. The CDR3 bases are TGTGCCTCCAACTACCAGGGGTTGGGCACAGATACGCAGTATTTT.

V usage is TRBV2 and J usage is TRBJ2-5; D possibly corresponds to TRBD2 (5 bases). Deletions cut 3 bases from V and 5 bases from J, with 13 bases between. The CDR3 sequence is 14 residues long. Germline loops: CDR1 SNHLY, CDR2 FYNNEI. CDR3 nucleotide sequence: TGTGCCAGCAGTGAGGGTGGGAGTAGCGAGACCCAGTACTTC. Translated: CASSEGGSSETQYF.